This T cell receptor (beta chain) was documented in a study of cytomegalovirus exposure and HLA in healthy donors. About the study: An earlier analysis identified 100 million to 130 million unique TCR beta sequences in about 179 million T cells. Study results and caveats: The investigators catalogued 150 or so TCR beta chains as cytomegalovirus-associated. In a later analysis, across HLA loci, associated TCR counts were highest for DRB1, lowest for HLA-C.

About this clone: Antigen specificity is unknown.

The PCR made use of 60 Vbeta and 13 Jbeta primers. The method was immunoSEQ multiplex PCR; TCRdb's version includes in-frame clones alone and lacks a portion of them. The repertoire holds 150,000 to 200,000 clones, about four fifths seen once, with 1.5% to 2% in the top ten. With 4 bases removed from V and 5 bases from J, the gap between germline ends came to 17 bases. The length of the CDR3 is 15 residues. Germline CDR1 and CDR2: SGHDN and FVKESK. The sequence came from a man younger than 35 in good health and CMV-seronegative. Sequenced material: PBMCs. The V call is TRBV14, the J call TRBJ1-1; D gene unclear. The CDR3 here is CASSRRGIRDTEAFF. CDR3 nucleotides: TGTGCCAGCAGCCGACGTGGGATCCGGGATACTGAAGCTTTCTTT.